Listed below are T cell receptor beta chains from one sample, sequenced in a study of CD8+ T cells in alopecia areata. Produced via immunoSEQ multiplex PCR; TCRdb's table is partial and in-frame only. This sample has roughly 250,000 clones; 65% to 70% occur once, and the top ten carry around 1.2%. The sequencing here drew on CD4+ T cells sorted from blood, taken at week 0. The receptors here all came from a human donor with alopecia areata. CDR3s include the opening cysteine and the closing phenylalanine or tryptophan. The D gene is left open where the match is weak. The listing skips clone size in some rows; elsewhere it reads once, few, many or a size class.

DNA | CDR3 | J | D | V | size
TGCACCAGCAGCCAACAGGGAGAGACCCAGTACTTC | CTSSQQGETQYF | TRBJ2-5 | - | TRBV1 | -
TGTGCCAGCAGCACCCATCCAAACACAGATACGCAGTATTTT | CASSTHPNTDTQYF | TRBJ2-3 | - | TRBV7-3 | once
TGTGCCAGCAGCTTAGGGGTTATGAACACTGAAGCTTTCTTT | CASSLGVMNTEAFF | TRBJ1-1 | - | TRBV7-9 | -
TGCGCCAGCAGCAGGAACCAGGGCGGGGAGCTGTTTTTT | CASSRNQGGELFF | TRBJ2-2 | - | TRBV5-1 | once
TGTGCCAGCAGCTTAGCTGGGTTGGTTTCCGACTATGGCTACACCTTC | CASSLAGLVSDYGYTF | TRBJ1-2 | - | TRBV7-2 | -
TGTGCCTGGAGTTCAGGACAGAAAGCTAACTATGGCTACACCTTC | CAWSSGQKANYGYTF | TRBJ1-2 | - | TRBV30 | -
TGTGCCTGGATGAGGGACAGGGCAGATACGCAGTATTTT | CAWMRDRADTQYF | TRBJ2-3 | TRBD1 | TRBV30 | -
TGTGCCTGGAGTCCCGACAGCAACACTGAAGCTTTCTTT | CAWSPDSNTEAFF | TRBJ1-1 | - | TRBV30 | -
TGTGCCTGGAGTCCCCGAGTGGCTGAAGCTTTCTTT | CAWSPRVAEAFF | TRBJ1-1 | - | TRBV30 | -
TGTGCCAGCAGTCCTCGACTAGCGACAAACACAGATACGCAGTATTTT | CASSPRLATNTDTQYF | TRBJ2-3 | TRBD2 | TRBV27 | few
TGTGCCTGGAGTGTAAAGGGGGCGAACACTGAAGCTTTCTTT | CAWSVKGANTEAFF | TRBJ1-1 | TRBD1 | TRBV30 | -
TGTGCCGCAACTCCGGACAGGGGCGATGGTGGCTACACCTTC | CAATPDRGDGGYTF | TRBJ1-2 | TRBD1 | TRBV10-3 | -
TGTGCCACCAGCAGGGGTCTAGAGACCCAGTACTTC | CATSRGLETQYF | TRBJ2-5 | - | TRBV15 | -
TGTGCCAGCAGCCCGGTCAATAGGGAGCCCCAGCATTTT | CASSPVNREPQHF | TRBJ1-5 | - | TRBV25-1 | few
TGTGCCAGCAGTATGTACAGGGACAATCAGCCCCAGCATTTT | CASSMYRDNQPQHF | TRBJ1-5 | - | TRBV6-5 | few
TGTGCCAGCAGCTTAAAAAGGGGGGGTAATTCACCCCTCCACTTT | CASSLKRGGNSPLHF | TRBJ1-6 | - | TRBV7-2 | -
TGTGCCAGCAGTGAGAACGGAGATCAGCCCCAGCATTTT | CASSENGDQPQHF | TRBJ1-5 | - | TRBV2 | few
TGTGCCTGGAGGTCAGGAGGTGGCTACACCTTC | CAWRSGGGYTF | TRBJ1-2 | - | TRBV30 | -
TGCAGCGTTGAAAGTCTGAACACCGGGGAGCTGTTTTTT | CSVESLNTGELFF | TRBJ2-2 | - | TRBV29-1 | few
TGCGCCAGCAGCTTACAACTAGCGGGGGAACAAGAGACCCAGTACTTC | CASSLQLAGEQETQYF | TRBJ2-5 | TRBD2 | TRBV5-1 | -
TGTGCCAGCAGTCTGAATAAGGAACTCCACTTT | CASSLNKELHF | TRBJ1-6 | - | TRBV25-1 | -
TGTGCCAGCAGCCTTGAGGCAGTCATCCAACCTTGGGTCTACGAGCAGTACTTC | CASSLEAVIQPWVYEQYF | TRBJ2-7 | - | TRBV6-8 | -
TGTGCCAGCTCACGGAACAGGGGCCACGAGCAGTACTTC | CASSRNRGHEQYF | TRBJ2-7 | TRBD1 | TRBV18 | -
TGTGCCAGCATCCTTCTACCAGGCACTGAAGCTTTCTTT | CASILLPGTEAFF | TRBJ1-1 | - | TRBV6-5 | -
TGCGCCAGCAGCCTTATTTATGGGAGCGGGGGGCGTAACACAGATACGCAGTATTTT | CASSLIYGSGGRNTDTQYF | TRBJ2-3 | TRBD2 | TRBV4-1 | -
TGCAGCGTACTAGTGGGTGAGACCCAGTACTTC | CSVLVGETQYF | TRBJ2-5 | - | TRBV29-1 | -
TGTGCCAGCAGGCCGGACAGAGACTACGAGCAGTACTTC | CASRPDRDYEQYF | TRBJ2-7 | - | TRBV7-9 | -
TGTGCCAGCAGCAACAGGGTGGATGAGCAGTTCTTC | CASSNRVDEQFF | TRBJ2-1 | - | TRBV7-8 | -
TGTGCCAGCAGCGAGACGCAGAGCTCCTACAATGAGCAGTTCTTC | CASSETQSSYNEQFF | TRBJ2-1 | - | TRBV2 | once